The source of this TCR beta chain is a study of blood T cell repertoires in COVID-19. The data were produced by immunoSEQ multiplex PCR, yet TCRdb's version contains in-frame clones alone and is incomplete. The repertoire holds around 470,000 clones, with about 92% as singletons. The cohort comprised adults aged roughly 18 to 95 years residing in 20 to 30 US areas. The CDR3 runs to 13 residues. Trimming took off 4 bases at V and 13 bases at J, with 14 bases between the two ends. Sample: PBMCs or T cells enriched from blood (not recorded which). The TCR originated in a young man who had recovered from COVID-19. The rearrangement joins TRBV12-3 or TRBV12-4 to TRBJ2-6; D is ambiguous. The DNA of the CDR3 is TGTGCCAGCAGTTCCTCCGCGGAAACTGTCCTGACTTTC. Its translation: CASSSSAETVLTF.